This T cell receptor (beta chain) was profiled in a study of blood T cell repertoires in COVID-19. Study summary: Researchers got acute and convalescent COVID-19 samples from the United States, Italy and Spain.

Study members were between roughly 18 and 89 years old and lived in around 24 US regions. Grouping used clinical history reported by participants in a survey and questionnaire. The CDR3 totals 13 residues. J lost 1 base, V lost 10 bases, and 6 bases had no gene match. The repertoire was sequenced with immunoSEQ multiplex PCR; TCRdb's copy has only in-frame clones and lacks some. The sample has about 270,000 clones; 91% are singletons. This TCR derives from a man aged 35 to 55 who had been exposed to COVID-19. The sequencing sample was made of PBMCs or T cells enriched from blood (not recorded which). The chain combines TRBV12-3 or TRBV12-4 with TRBJ2-7; 8 bases are shared with TRBD2. CDR3 loop: CATGRAPSYEQYF. CDR3 DNA: TGTGCCACCGGGAGGGCTCCGTCCTACGAGCAGTACTTC.